Described below is a single TCR beta chain sequence and its context. The antigen it binds to is not known. No much larger clone exists at a distance of one base, and base qualities are not known. These data belong to a study of CD8+CD57+ T cells in acquired aplastic anemia (dated by TCRdb to between 2018 and 2020). Concerning the study at large: A mean of 3.2 ug of DNA, ranging from roughly 0.18 to 30 ug, was extracted from sorted CD4+ and CD8+ cells. A CD8+CD57+ expansion meant a frequency higher than the mean frequency seen in healthy subjects. The full study reports these points: Between patients and healthy controls, no significant difference in CD8+ Simpson's diversity was found (P=0.060). Nearly 30 CD8+ CDR3 sequences were found in both patients and controls but appeared to be highly expressed in patients and within the immunodominant clones of the patients.

Including the terminal cysteine and phenylalanine, the CDR3 comprises 13 residues. Of all the DNA, just the CDR3 is kept, 39 bases in frame from base 1. From a lookup of the germline V gene, CDR1 and CDR2 are SGDLS and YYNGEE. Between the V and J ends, shortened by 0 bases and 2 bases respectively, the junction contains 4 bases. Profiling of TCR beta VDJ combinations and CDR3 sequences used genomic DNA as the template. TCR repertoire sequencing was run on an Illumina HiSeq 2000. The authors processed their data as follows. TRBV/TRBJ rearrangement plots, CDR3 size and DJ length profiles, and Simpson's diversity index were used to assess repertoires. The most abundant DNA sequence in the deep sequencing data was defined as the immunodominant clone. CDR3 amino acid sequences were checked for sharing across subjects and were also compared against the VDJdb database and published repertoires. The public reads were reanalyzed by TCRdb: fastp trimming at Q25, MiXCR alignment, in-frame beta chains only. Each record represents a unique CDR3 protein, reported with the most common genes and DNA among its rows. TCRdb, not the original authors, processed these V and J calls. The sample data list about 200,000 distinct CDR3 sequences, and 60% to 80% of these were observed just once. The leading ten clones occupy roughly 61% of the sample.

The patients picked for sequencing were ones in whom flow cytometry had shown an expansion of CD8+CD57+ cells. Severe acquired aplastic anemia was diagnosed in all patients according to International Study of Aplastic Anemia and Agranulocytosis and Camitta criteria. Patients had received no therapy at the time of blood sampling. TCR repertoires of sorted CD4+ and CD8+ blood T cells from severe aplastic anemia patients and healthy subjects were deep-sequenced in the study. Patients were enrolled in the USA under clinicaltrials.gov protocols 00001620, 01623167, 00001397, 00071045, 00081523 and 00961064. Ficoll-Paque density gradient centrifugation was used to isolate peripheral blood mononuclear cells. Before DNA was extracted, CD4+ and CD8+ T cells were sorted using either FACS or magnetic beads.

This chain is built from TRBV9 and TRBJ2-3, with the identity of the D gene unclear. The sequence was obtained from a human donor with aplastic anemia. Sequencing was done on a sample of sorted CD4+, CD8+, or CD8+CD57+ T cells (not recorded which) from PBMCs. The CDR3 region reads CASSVAITDTQYF. In nucleotide form, the sequence is TGTGCCAGCAGCGTAGCGATCACAGATACGCAGTATTTT.